Below are 9 T cell receptor beta chains sequenced from a single sample in a study of PD-1 blockade in classical Hodgkin lymphoma. The patients all showed relapse after autologous stem cell transplantation, while their brentuximab vedotin exposure varied. TCRdb's table, derived via immunoSEQ multiplex PCR, lists solely in-frame clones and lacks some. This sample yields around 34,000 clones, of which around 76% are seen a single time; approximately 15% belongs to the top ten. Here the sequenced sample was peripheral blood mononuclear cells (PBMCs), taken before the second cycle of nivolumab. These receptors all come from a human donor with classical Hodgkin lymphoma.

This clone was seen a few times. The chain has TRBV5-1 and TRBJ1-1; D is possibly TRBD1 (6 bases). The CDR3 is made up of 15 amino acids. In germline, CDR1 is SGHRS, CDR2 YFSETQ. Trimming stripped 2 bases from V and 3 bases from J, with 14 bases between. This CDR3 reads CASSLPSGADTEAFF. The CDR3 DNA reads as TGCGCCAGCAGCTTACCCTCGGGGGCGGACACTGAAGCTTTCTTT. The full variable domain, in which reference TRBV5-1 and TRBJ1-1 provide the parts outside the CDR3, is KAGVTQTPRYLIKTRGQQVTLSCSPISGHRSVSWYQQTPGQGLQFLFEYFSETQRNKGNFPGRFSGRQFSNSRSEMNVSTLELGDSALYLCASSLPSGADTEAFFGQGTRLTVV.

V usage is TRBV18 and J usage is TRBJ1-1; D gene uncertain. Germline CDR1 KGHSH, CDR2 LQKENI. The germline V and J ends were trimmed by 3 bases and 1 base, with 6 bases remaining between them. The CDR3 is made up of 13 amino acids. Here the CDR3 reads CASSPGTNTEAFF. The CDR3 region has the DNA TGTGCCAGCTCACCCGGCACGAACACTGAAGCTTTCTTT.

The chain links TRBV15 to TRBJ2-5; 14 bases match TRBD2. This CDR3 has 14 residues. Looked up from germline, CDR1 is LNHNV and CDR2 is YYDKDF (reference sequence). V dropped 8 bases and J dropped 5; count of bases not matched to a gene: 4. In DNA, the CDR3 is TGTGCCACCGCGGGACTAGCGGGGGATGAGACCCAGTACTTC. Translation gives CATAGLAGDETQYF.

The rearrangement uses TRBV5-1 and TRBJ1-1; the D gene is possibly TRBD1 (5 bases). The CDR3 runs to 13 residues. Per germline, CDR1 SGHRS and CDR2 YFSETQ. V lost 5 bases, J lost 4 bases, and 12 bases lay in between. CDR3: CASSYPGGTEAFF. CDR3 nucleotide sequence: TGCGCCAGCAGTTATCCGGGGGGCACTGAAGCTTTCTTT. The full variable domain, completed using reference TRBV5-1 and TRBJ1-1, is KAGVTQTPRYLIKTRGQQVTLSCSPISGHRSVSWYQQTPGQGLQFLFEYFSETQRNKGNFPGRFSGRQFSNSRSEMNVSTLELGDSALYLCASSYPGGTEAFFGQGTRLTVV.

This clone is judged large. The chain links TRBV18 to TRBJ2-5; 12 bases are shared with TRBD1. Germline V gene data show CDR1 as KGHSH and CDR2 as LQKENI. The CDR3 is 17 amino acids. Germline trimming cut 3 bases from V and 3 bases from J; bases unmatched to any gene: 8. As DNA, the CDR3 is TGTGCCAGCTCACCTTGGGACAGGGGGCCCGAGGAAGAGACCCAGTACTTC. Translating gives CASSPWDRGPEEETQYF.

J is TRBJ1-2 and V is TRBV5-6, with 7 bases fitting TRBD1. This CDR3 region has 15 residues. V was pared by 1 base and J by 4 bases, with 7 bases of the junction left unmatched. From germline, CDR1 is SGHDT and CDR2 YYEEEE. The CDR3 loop is CASSLRDSGVYGYTF. CDR3 DNA sequence: TGTGCCAGCAGCTTGAGGGACAGTGGGGTCTATGGCTACACCTTC.

V is TRBV13 and J is TRBJ2-3, with TRBD2 matching over 8 bases. Germline V gene data show CDR1 as PRHDT and CDR2 as FYEKMQ (reference sequence). V shed 6 bases and J 5 bases; nucleotides not matched to a gene: 10. This CDR3 contains 15 residues. The CDR3 coding sequence is TGTGCCAGCAGTCCCACCCGGGGGGGCCTAGATACGCAGTATTTT. It specifies CASSPTRGGLDTQYF.

This chain links TRBV4-3 with TRBJ2-2; D is possibly TRBD1 or TRBD2 (5 bases each). V dropped 8 bases and J dropped 3 bases, with 13 bases sitting between them. Germline CDR1 reads LGHNA; CDR2 reads YSLEER. The length of the CDR3 is 14 residues. This CDR3 is CASRPGRDTGELFF. The CDR3 DNA follows: TGCGCCAGCCGCCCGGGGCGCGACACCGGGGAGCTGTTTTTT.

This chain joins TRBV7-2 and TRBJ2-2; weak D call: TRBD2 (5 bases). V lost 4 bases to trimming and J lost 6 bases, with 9 bases between them. The CDR3 length is 13 residues. Germline V lookup: CDR1 SGHTA, CDR2 FQGNSA. For the CDR3, the DNA is TGTGCCAGCAGCTCACGGGGATCCGGGGAGCTGTTTTTT. As protein: CASSSRGSGELFF.